This T cell receptor beta chain was profiled in a study of cytomegalovirus exposure and HLA in healthy donors. Study-level results: In a later analysis, the majority of CMV-associated beta chains seemingly showed HLA restriction. Cytomegalovirus association was assigned to approximately 180 TCR beta chains.

Germline assignment: CDR1 LNHNV and CDR2 YYDKDF (reference sequence). The CDR3 has 15 amino acids. V lost 0 bases and J 8 bases, leaving 14 bases between the germline ends. The PCR had 60 Vbeta and 13 Jbeta primers. Here immunoSEQ multiplex PCR was the method, and the copy in TCRdb shows in-frame clones only, minus some. The repertoire includes 74,000 or so clones, roughly 79% of them detected once, and about 20% sits in the top ten. With regard to this clone: Its specificity is unknown.

This TCR was sampled from a woman in her thirties or forties in good health and CMV-seropositive. This sequence joins TRBV15 and TRBJ2-1; D not certain. Sequences were obtained from PBMCs. CDR3 region: CATSRDLSTSDEQFF. In nucleotides, the CDR3 is TGTGCCACCAGCAGAGATCTATCGACGAGCGATGAGCAGTTCTTC.